This TCR beta chain was sequenced for a study of Graves' ophthalmopathy and Graves' hyperthyroidism. Study-wide results and limits: With more than 60% sensitivity and about 72% specificity, the model predicted ophthalmopathy progression.

Ineligible for inclusion were patients with other autoimmune diseases, uncontrolled infections, pregnancy or lactation. As regards this clonotype: Antigen specificity is unknown.

RNA served as the template for amplifying TCR beta CDR3 regions. HTBI primers primed a first-round RT-PCR, and a second-round multiplex PCR followed. TCRdb processed the multiplex PCR reads anew with MiXCR; each CDR3 protein has one entry. The profile covers 500,000 to 700,000 distinct CDR3 sequences, with just under 40% appearing a single time and 4% to 5% taken by the ten largest. The CDR3 extends over 15 amino acids. CDR1 SNHLY and CDR2 FYNNEI come from the germline V gene. V was cut by 4 bases and J by 4 bases, with 16 bases left in between. The receptor comes from an adult man with Graves' hyperthyroidism. The sequenced sample consisted of peripheral blood or thyroid tissue (not recorded which). The V gene is TRBV2, the J gene TRBJ2-5, with a tentative D call TRBD1 (5 bases). The CDR3 reads CASSVGQGKGETQYF. The CDR3 DNA reads TGTGCCAGCAGTGTCGGGCAGGGAAAGGGAGAGACCCAGTACTTC.